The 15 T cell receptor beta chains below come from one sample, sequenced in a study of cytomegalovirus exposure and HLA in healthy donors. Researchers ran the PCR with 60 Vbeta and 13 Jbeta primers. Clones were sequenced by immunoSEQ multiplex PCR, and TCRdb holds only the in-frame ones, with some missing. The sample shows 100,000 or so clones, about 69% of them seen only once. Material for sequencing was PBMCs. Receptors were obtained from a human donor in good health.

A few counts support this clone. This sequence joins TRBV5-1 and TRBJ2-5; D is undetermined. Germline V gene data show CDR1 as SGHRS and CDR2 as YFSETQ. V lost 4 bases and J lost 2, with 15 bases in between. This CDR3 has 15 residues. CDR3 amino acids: CASSQVVNPQETQYF. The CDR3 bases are TGCGCCAGCAGCCAGGTAGTCAATCCGCAAGAGACCCAGTACTTC.

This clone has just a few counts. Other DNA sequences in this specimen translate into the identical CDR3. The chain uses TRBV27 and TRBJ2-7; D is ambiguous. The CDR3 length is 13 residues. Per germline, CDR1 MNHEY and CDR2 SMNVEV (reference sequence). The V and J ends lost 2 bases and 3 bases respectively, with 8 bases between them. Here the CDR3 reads CASSLGQFYEQYF. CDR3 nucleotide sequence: TGTGCCAGCAGTTTAGGCCAATTCTACGAGCAGTACTTC.

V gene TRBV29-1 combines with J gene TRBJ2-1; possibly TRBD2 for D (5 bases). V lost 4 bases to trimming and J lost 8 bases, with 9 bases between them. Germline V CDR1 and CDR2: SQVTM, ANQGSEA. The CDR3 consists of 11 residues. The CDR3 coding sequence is TGCAGCGTTGGAGGGAGCCATGAGCAGTTCTTC. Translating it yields CSVGGSHEQFF.

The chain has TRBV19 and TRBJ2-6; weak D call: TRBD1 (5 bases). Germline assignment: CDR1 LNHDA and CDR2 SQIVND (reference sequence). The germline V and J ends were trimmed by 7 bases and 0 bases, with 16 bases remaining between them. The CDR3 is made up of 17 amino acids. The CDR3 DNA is TGTGCCAGTAATAATCAGGGTTCCCCCTCTGGGGCCAACGTCCTGACTTTC. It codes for CASNNQGSPSGANVLTF. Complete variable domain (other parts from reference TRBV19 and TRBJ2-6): DGGITQSPKYLFRKEGQNVTLSCEQNLNHDAMYWYRQDPGQGLRLIYYSQIVNDFQKGDIAEGYSVSREKKESFPLTVTSAQKNPTAFYLCASNNQGSPSGANVLTFGAGSRLTVL.

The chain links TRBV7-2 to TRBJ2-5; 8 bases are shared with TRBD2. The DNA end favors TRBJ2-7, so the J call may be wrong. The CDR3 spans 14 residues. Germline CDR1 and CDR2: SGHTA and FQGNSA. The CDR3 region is CASSPPTSVYEQYF. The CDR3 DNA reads TGTGCCAGCAGCCCGCCGACTAGCGTTTACGAGCAGTACTTC.

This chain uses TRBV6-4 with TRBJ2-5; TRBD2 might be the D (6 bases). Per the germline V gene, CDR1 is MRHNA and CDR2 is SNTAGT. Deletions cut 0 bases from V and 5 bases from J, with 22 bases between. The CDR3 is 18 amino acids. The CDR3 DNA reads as TGTGCCAGCAGTGACTCGATTGTGGGACTGGAGATGTGTGAGACCCAGTACTTC. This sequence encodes CASSDSIVGLEMCETQYF.

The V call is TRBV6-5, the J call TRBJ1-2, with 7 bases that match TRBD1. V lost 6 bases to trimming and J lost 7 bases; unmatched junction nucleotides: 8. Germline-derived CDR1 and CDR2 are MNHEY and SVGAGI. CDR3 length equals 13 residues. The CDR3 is CASRDRSRRGYTF. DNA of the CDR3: TGTGCCAGCAGGGACAGGTCGAGGCGTGGCTACACCTTC.

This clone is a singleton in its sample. Written as DNA, the CDR3 is TGTGCCAGCAGTGAGACTAGCGGGAGGTGGGAGACCCAGTACTTC. It is translated as CASSETSGRWETQYF. The chain carries TRBV2 and TRBJ2-5, with 13 bases identical to TRBD2. CDR3 size: 15 residues. After removal of 3 bases from V and 5 bases from J, the junction contained 3 bases not matched to a gene. The V gene's germline CDR1 is SNHLY and CDR2 FYNNEI. Full variable domain (rest looked up from reference TRBV2 and TRBJ2-5): EPEVTQTPSHQVTQMGQEVILRCVPISNHLYFYWYRQILGQKVEFLVSFYNNEISEKSEIFDDQFSVERPDGSNFTLKIRSTKLEDSAMYFCASSETSGRWETQYFGPGTRLLVL.

In DNA, the CDR3 is TGTGCCAGCAGCTTAGAACAGGGTGGCGATGGCTACACCTTC. It specifies CASSLEQGGDGYTF. The V gene is TRBV11-3, the J gene TRBJ1-2, with D possibly matching TRBD1 (6 bases). CDR1 and CDR2 from the germline V gene are SGHNT and YENEEA. This CDR3 is built from 14 residues. V lost 0 bases and J lost 6, with 11 bases in between.

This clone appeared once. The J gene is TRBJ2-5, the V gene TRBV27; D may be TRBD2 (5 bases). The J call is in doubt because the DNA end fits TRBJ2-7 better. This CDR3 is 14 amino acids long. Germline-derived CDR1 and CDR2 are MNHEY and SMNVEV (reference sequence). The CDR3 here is CASSAGKGDGEQYF. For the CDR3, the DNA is TGTGCCAGCAGTGCCGGGAAAGGAGACGGCGAGCAGTACTTC.

The DNA for the CDR3 is TGTGCCACCAGCAGAAGAGCGGGGGGAAATGAAAAACTGTTTTTT. As protein: CATSRRAGGNEKLFF. V is TRBV15 and J is TRBJ1-4; a possible D gene is TRBD1 (5 bases). Germline-derived CDR1 and CDR2 are LNHNV and YYDKDF (reference sequence). This CDR3 has 15 residues. V shed 2 bases and J shed 5 bases, with 12 bases lying between them.

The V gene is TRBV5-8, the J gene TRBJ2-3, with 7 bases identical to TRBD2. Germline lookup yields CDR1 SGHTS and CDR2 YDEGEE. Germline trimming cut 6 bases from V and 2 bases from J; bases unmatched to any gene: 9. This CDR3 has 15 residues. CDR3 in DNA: TGTGCCAGCACCACTGCTAGCGGAGCCACAGATACGCAGTATTTT. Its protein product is CASTTASGATDTQYF.

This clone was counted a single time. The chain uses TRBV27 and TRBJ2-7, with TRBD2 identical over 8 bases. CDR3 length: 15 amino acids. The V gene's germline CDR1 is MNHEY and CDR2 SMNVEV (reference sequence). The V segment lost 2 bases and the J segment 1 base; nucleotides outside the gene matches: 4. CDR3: CASSLRTSGSYEQYF. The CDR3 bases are TGTGCCAGCAGTTTACGTACTAGCGGATCCTACGAGCAGTACTTC.

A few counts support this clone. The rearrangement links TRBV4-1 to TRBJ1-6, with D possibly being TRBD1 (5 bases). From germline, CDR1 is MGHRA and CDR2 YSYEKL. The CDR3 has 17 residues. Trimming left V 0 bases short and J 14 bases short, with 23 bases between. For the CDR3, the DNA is TGCGCCAGCAGCCAAGAGATCGCGGGACCCGGGTTTGGGGCCCTCCACTTT. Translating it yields CASSQEIAGPGFGALHF.

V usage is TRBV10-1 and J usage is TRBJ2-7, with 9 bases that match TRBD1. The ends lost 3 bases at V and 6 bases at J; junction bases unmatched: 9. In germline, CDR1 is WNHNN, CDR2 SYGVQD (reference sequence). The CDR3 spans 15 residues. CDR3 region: CASSDARTGAGEQYF. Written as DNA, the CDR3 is TGCGCCAGCAGTGATGCTAGGACAGGGGCTGGCGAGCAGTACTTC.